This T cell receptor beta chain comes out of a study of long-term antiretroviral therapy in people with HIV. About the research overall: There is a gap of about a decade between the earliest samples and the later 2015 immediate-ART recommendation.

Inclusion required at least two post-ART and at least one pre-ART PBMC samples. The trim removed 0 bases at V and 5 bases at J, leaving 4 bases unmatched. The germline V gene has CDR1 SGHRS and CDR2 YFSETQ. This CDR3 comprises 15 residues. Survey-level immunoSEQ v3.0 assays were run. The table came from immunoSEQ multiplex PCR; TCRdb's copy has only in-frame clones and leaves some out. The sample shows some 35,000 clones, 94% of them seen only once. Overall study results and limits: The study lacked data on ART adherence, viral resistance or therapy changes.

This clone was picked up a small number of times. No antigen is known for it. The clonotype was recovered from a woman aged 45-59 years with HIV. The chain carries TRBV5-1 and TRBJ2-1; 8 bases align to TRBD2. Sequenced material: unsorted PBMCs, taken about 5.1 years after starting antiretroviral therapy. CDR3 DNA: TGCGCCAGCAGCTTGGCAGCGGGGGCTAACAATGAGCAGTTCTTC. Its protein is CASSLAAGANNEQFF. The entire variable domain, with the rest obtained from reference TRBV5-1 and TRBJ2-1, is as follows: KAGVTQTPRYLIKTRGQQVTLSCSPISGHRSVSWYQQTPGQGLQFLFEYFSETQRNKGNFPGRFSGRQFSNSRSEMNVSTLELGDSALYLCASSLAAGANNEQFFGPGTRLTVL.